This TCR beta chain originates from a study of early T cells in non-severe SARS-CoV-2 infection. Across the whole study: Unsorted whole blood bulk RNA was sequenced, with unpaired chains. Study outcomes and limitations: CD4 and private specificities were missed by VDJdb matching, which favored anti-spike CD8 responses.

In germline, CDR1 is SNHLY, CDR2 FYNNEI. V dropped 6 bases and J dropped 1 base, with 12 bases sitting between them. CDR3 length: 14 residues. Unique molecular identifier tags were affixed to discrete cDNA molecules. TCRdb passed the 5' RACE reads through MiXCR, listing each CDR3 protein once. The profile shows 20,000 to 25,000 distinct CDR3 sequences, 3.5% to 5.5% of them singletons. This clonotype was detected ten times or more. Its matching antigen is unknown. V gene TRBV2 combines with J gene TRBJ1-1; D may be TRBD1 (6 bases). Sequencing was done on a sample of whole blood. The sequence was obtained from an adult who was a healthcare worker with PCR-confirmed SARS-CoV-2 infection or an uninfected control (not recorded which). The CDR3 DNA reads as TGTGCCAGCAGGAGGAGACAGGAGAACACTGAAGCTTTCTTT. As protein: CASRRRQENTEAFF.